The rows below give T cell receptor beta chains drawn from one sample of a study of post-analysis software for immune sequencing data. Using its own MiXCR run on the PCR reads, TCRdb lists one record per CDR3 protein. The repertoire has approximately 570,000 distinct CDR3 sequences, about 44% of them found once; the top ten carry around 1.7%. The sample comprised blood. The receptors derive from a girl aged 10-17 years with multiple sclerosis. Both conserved end residues are part of each CDR3. A D gene is named only where the DNA matches it firmly.

v_call: TRBV19; j_call: TRBJ2-7; d_call: .; cdr3_aa: CASSSNGGRSSYEQYF
v_call: TRBV29-1; j_call: .; d_call: TRBD2; cdr3_aa: CSVRGLAAYEQYF
v_call: TRBV30; j_call: TRBJ1-5; d_call: TRBD1; cdr3_aa: CAWSVDRVNQPQHF
v_call: TRBV4-2; j_call: TRBJ1-2; d_call: .; cdr3_aa: CASSQVEPGYGYTF
v_call: TRBV6-5; j_call: TRBJ2-7; d_call: .; cdr3_aa: CASSYDQAAYEQYF
v_call: TRBV7-9; j_call: TRBJ1-2; d_call: TRBD1; cdr3_aa: CASSWTGSYGYTF
v_call: TRBV7-8; j_call: TRBJ2-7; d_call: TRBD1; cdr3_aa: CASSLGQGPSYEQYF
v_call: TRBV29-1; j_call: TRBJ2-7; d_call: TRBD1; cdr3_aa: CSVEDDRESYEQYF
v_call: TRBV9; j_call: .; d_call: .; cdr3_aa: CASNVVPETQYF
v_call: TRBV5-1; j_call: TRBJ1-2; d_call: .; cdr3_aa: CATGDQDDYGYTF
v_call: TRBV1; j_call: TRBJ2-5; d_call: .; cdr3_aa: CTSSQDGGTDEGTQYF
v_call: TRBV10-3; j_call: TRBJ2-4; d_call: .; cdr3_aa: CAIKDRAKNIQYF
v_call: TRBV12-3/TRBV12-4; j_call: TRBJ2-1; d_call: TRBD1; cdr3_aa: CASSLHPPGGEQFF
v_call: TRBV10-3; j_call: TRBJ2-1; d_call: TRBD2; cdr3_aa: CAISHSGSNEQFF
v_call: TRBV12-3/TRBV12-4; j_call: TRBJ1-5; d_call: .; cdr3_aa: CASSLSGRDQPQHF
v_call: TRBV4-1; j_call: TRBJ2-3; d_call: TRBD2; cdr3_aa: CASTLRTSLTDTQYF
v_call: TRBV5-1; j_call: TRBJ2-7; d_call: .; cdr3_aa: CASSSRPEGTYEQYF
v_call: TRBV4-1; j_call: TRBJ1-5; d_call: .; cdr3_aa: CASSQGGVAPQHF
v_call: TRBV12-3/TRBV12-4; j_call: TRBJ2-3; d_call: TRBD2; cdr3_aa: CASSFGRRSTDTQYF
v_call: TRBV7-9; j_call: TRBJ2-1; d_call: TRBD2; cdr3_aa: CASSTRTSGFHNEQFF
v_call: TRBV19; j_call: TRBJ1-1; d_call: .; cdr3_aa: CASSRWAGDTEAFF
v_call: TRBV29-1; j_call: TRBJ1-2; d_call: TRBD1; cdr3_aa: CSVDGTGSGNYGYTF
v_call: TRBV27; j_call: TRBJ2-1; d_call: TRBD2; cdr3_aa: CASMSSGGIYSEQFF
v_call: TRBV4-2; j_call: TRBJ2-7; d_call: .; cdr3_aa: CASSQDRGRRFHEQYF
v_call: TRBV7-2; j_call: .; d_call: TRBD2; cdr3_aa: CASSSSSGRALEQYF
v_call: TRBV6-6; j_call: TRBJ2-1; d_call: .; cdr3_aa: CASSSRLGSSYNEQFF
v_call: TRBV12-3/TRBV12-4; j_call: TRBJ2-5; d_call: .; cdr3_aa: CASSWPGLQETQYF
v_call: TRBV6-4; j_call: TRBJ2-6; d_call: .; cdr3_aa: CASSDTGSSGANVLTF
v_call: TRBV12-3/TRBV12-4; j_call: TRBJ2-3; d_call: TRBD2; cdr3_aa: CASTLAGLAGTDTQYF
v_call: TRBV5-1; j_call: TRBJ2-3; d_call: TRBD2; cdr3_aa: CASKFRAGGADTQYF
v_call: TRBV29-1; j_call: TRBJ2-3; d_call: TRBD1; cdr3_aa: CSVGQGGDTQYF
v_call: TRBV6-5; j_call: TRBJ2-7; d_call: .; cdr3_aa: CASSYSPGTYEQYF
v_call: TRBV11-3; j_call: TRBJ2-2; d_call: .; cdr3_aa: CASSSRRTGELFF
v_call: TRBV7-2; j_call: TRBJ2-1; d_call: .; cdr3_aa: CASTRVSYNEQFF
v_call: TRBV12-3/TRBV12-4; j_call: TRBJ2-3; d_call: .; cdr3_aa: CASSMSTDTQYF
v_call: TRBV9; j_call: TRBJ1-1; d_call: .; cdr3_aa: CASSVVQLNTEAFF
v_call: TRBV5-1; j_call: TRBJ2-6; d_call: .; cdr3_aa: CASSAGQRISGANVLTF
v_call: TRBV28; j_call: TRBJ2-7; d_call: .; cdr3_aa: CASVGIDSYEQYF
v_call: TRBV5-6; j_call: TRBJ2-5; d_call: TRBD2; cdr3_aa: CASSFSSGADEQYF